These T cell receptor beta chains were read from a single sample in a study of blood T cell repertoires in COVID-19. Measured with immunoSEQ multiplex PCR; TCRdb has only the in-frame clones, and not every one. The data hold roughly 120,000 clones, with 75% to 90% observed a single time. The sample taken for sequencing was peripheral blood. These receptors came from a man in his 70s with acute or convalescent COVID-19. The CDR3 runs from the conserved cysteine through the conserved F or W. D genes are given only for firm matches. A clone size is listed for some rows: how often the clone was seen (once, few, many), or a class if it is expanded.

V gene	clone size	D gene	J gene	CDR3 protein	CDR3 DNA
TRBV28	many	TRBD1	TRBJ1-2	CANQDRDYGYTF	TGTGCCAACCAGGACAGGGACTATGGCTACACCTTC
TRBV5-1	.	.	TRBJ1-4	CASSSPIQGEANEKLFF	TGCGCCAGCAGCTCACCAATACAGGGAGAGGCTAATGAAAAACTGTTTTTT
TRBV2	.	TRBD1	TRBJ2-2	CASSPDRGTGELFF	TGTGCCAGCAGCCCCGACAGGGGAACCGGGGAGCTGTTTTTT
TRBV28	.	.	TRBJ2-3	CASSFRRESITDTQYF	TGTGCCAGCAGTTTCCGGAGGGAATCGATCACAGATACGCAGTATTTT
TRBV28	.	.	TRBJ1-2	CATRGANYGYTF	TGTGCCACCCGGGGGGCCAACTATGGCTACACCTTC
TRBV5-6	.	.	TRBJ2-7	CASSRGAATAYEQYF	TGTGCCAGCAGCCGGGGGGCGGCTACAGCCTACGAGCAGTACTTC
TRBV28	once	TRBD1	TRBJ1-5	CASRVTGGLHQPQHF	TGTGCCAGCAGAGTTACAGGGGGCCTCCATCAGCCCCAGCATTTT
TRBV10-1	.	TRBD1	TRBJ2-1	CASSLDREPYNEQFF	TGCGCCAGCAGCCTCGACAGGGAGCCCTACAATGAGCAGTTCTTC
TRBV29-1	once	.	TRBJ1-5	CSVARGSNQPQHF	TGCAGCGTTGCGCGGGGTAGCAATCAGCCCCAGCATTTT
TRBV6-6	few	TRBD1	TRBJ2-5	CASSPEGTGPQKTQYF	TGTGCCAGCAGCCCCGAAGGGACAGGCCCGCAGAAGACCCAGTACTTC
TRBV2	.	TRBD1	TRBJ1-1	CASSDSRGITEAFF	TGTGCCAGCAGTGACAGCAGGGGGATCACTGAAGCTTTCTTT
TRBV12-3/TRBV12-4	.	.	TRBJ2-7	CASSLSSEQYF	TGTGCCAGCAGTTTGTCCTCCGAGCAGTACTTC
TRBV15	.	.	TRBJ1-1	CATSRSYRAEAFF	TGTGCCACCAGCAGATCCTACAGAGCCGAAGCTTTCTTT
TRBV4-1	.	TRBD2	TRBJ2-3	CASSHLGLAGGTDTQYF	TGCGCCAGCAGCCATCTTGGACTAGCGGGGGGCACAGATACGCAGTATTTT
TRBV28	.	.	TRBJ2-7	CASSFVQGNDEQYF	TGTGCCAGCAGTTTCGTCCAGGGGAATGACGAGCAGTACTTC
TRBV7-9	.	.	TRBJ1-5	CASSLSGDQPQHF	TGTGCCAGCAGCCTTTCGGGAGATCAGCCCCAGCATTTT
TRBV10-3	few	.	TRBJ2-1	CAISESTSSYNEQFF	TGTGCCATCAGTGAGTCGACTAGCTCCTACAATGAGCAGTTCTTC
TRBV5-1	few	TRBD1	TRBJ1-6	CASSLGTGLNSPLHF	TGCGCCAGCAGCCTCGGGACAGGGTTGAATTCACCCCTCCACTTT
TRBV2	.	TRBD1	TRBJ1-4	CASSEDGRGGVEKLFF	TGTGCCAGCAGTGAAGACGGGCGAGGGGGCGTTGAAAAACTGTTTTTT
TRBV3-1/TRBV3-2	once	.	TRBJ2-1	CASSQDGRGEQFF	TGTGCCAGCAGCCAAGATGGAAGGGGCGAGCAGTTCTTC
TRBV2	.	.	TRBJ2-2	CASRGPGSRELFF	TGTGCCAGCAGGGGCCCGGGGAGCCGGGAGCTGTTTTTT
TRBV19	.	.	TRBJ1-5	CASSLIGGGGGQPQHF	TGTGCCAGTAGCCTTATAGGGGGAGGGGGGGGTCAGCCCCAGCATTTT
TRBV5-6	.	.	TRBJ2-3	CASSVAGTDTQYF	TGTGCCAGCAGCGTAGCGGGCACAGATACGCAGTATTTT
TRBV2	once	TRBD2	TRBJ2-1	CASNPSGGANEQFF	TGTGCCAGCAACCCCAGCGGGGGGGCCAATGAGCAGTTCTTC
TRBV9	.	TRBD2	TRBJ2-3	CASTPSGGAQDTQYF	TGTGCCAGCACCCCTAGCGGGGGGGCCCAAGATACGCAGTATTTT
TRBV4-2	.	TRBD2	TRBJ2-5	CASSQETGGPETQYF	TGTGCCAGCAGCCAAGAGACGGGGGGGCCGGAGACCCAGTACTTC
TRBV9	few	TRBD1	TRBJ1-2	CASTPGQGAYGYTF	TGTGCCAGCACCCCGGGACAGGGGGCATATGGCTACACCTTC
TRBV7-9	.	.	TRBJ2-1	CASSLPSVFGGQKEQFF	TGTGCCAGCAGCCTACCGAGTGTCTTCGGGGGGCAGAAGGAGCAGTTCTTC
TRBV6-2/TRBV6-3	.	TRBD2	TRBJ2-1	CASSLLPSGGRNEQFF	TGTGCCAGCAGCCTACTTCCTAGCGGGGGGCGCAATGAGCAGTTCTTC
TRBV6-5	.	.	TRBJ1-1	CASSYDRKAFF	TGTGCCAGCAGTTATGACAGGAAAGCTTTCTTT
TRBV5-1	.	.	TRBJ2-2	CASSLGVSGTGELFF	TGCGCCAGCAGCTTAGGGGTGTCGGGCACCGGGGAGCTGTTTTTT
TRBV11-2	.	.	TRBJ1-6	CASSRDWTATDPPLHF	TGTGCCAGCAGCCGTGATTGGACAGCAACGGATCCACCCCTCCACTTT
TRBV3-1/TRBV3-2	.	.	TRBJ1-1	CASSQFRAEAFF	TGTGCCAGCAGCCAGTTTCGGGCTGAAGCTTTCTTT
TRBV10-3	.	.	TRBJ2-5	CAISPNGGRETQYF	TGTGCCATCAGTCCCAACGGGGGAAGGGAGACCCAGTACTTC
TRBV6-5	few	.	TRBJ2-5	CASYFPPGGRETQYF	TGTGCCAGCTATTTTCCCCCCGGGGGGCGAGAGACCCAGTACTTC
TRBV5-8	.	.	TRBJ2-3	CASSLEPLATQYF	TGTGCCAGCAGCTTGGAGCCCCTAGCTACGCAGTATTTT
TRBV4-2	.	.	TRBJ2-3	CASSQEAGRVGTDTQYF	TGTGCCAGCAGCCAAGAGGCTGGGCGGGTGGGCACAGATACGCAGTATTTT
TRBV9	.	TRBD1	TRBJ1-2	CASSVDGTGYGYTF	TGTGCCAGCAGCGTAGACGGGACAGGGTATGGCTACACCTTC
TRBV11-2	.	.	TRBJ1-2	CASSLDPYYGYTF	TGTGCCAGCAGCTTAGACCCCTACTATGGCTACACCTTC
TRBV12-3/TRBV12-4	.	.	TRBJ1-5	CASSWTNQPQHF	TGTGCCAGCAGTTGGACTAATCAGCCCCAGCATTTT
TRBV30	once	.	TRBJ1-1	CAWRMQGNTEAFF	TGTGCCTGGAGAATGCAGGGGAACACTGAAGCTTTCTTT
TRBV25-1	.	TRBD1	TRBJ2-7	CASSEPNRGGVYEQYF	TGTGCCAGCAGTGAACCCAACAGGGGTGGAGTATACGAGCAGTACTTC
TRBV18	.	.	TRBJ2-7	CASSPAGITYEQYF	TGTGCCAGCTCACCGGCAGGGATTACCTACGAGCAGTACTTC
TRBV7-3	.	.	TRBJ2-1	CASSLSGGGNYNEQFF	TGTGCCAGCAGCCTTAGTGGTGGAGGGAACTACAATGAGCAGTTCTTC
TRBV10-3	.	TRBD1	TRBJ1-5	CAISEPGQGNQPQHF	TGTGCCATCAGTGAGCCGGGACAGGGGAATCAGCCCCAGCATTTT
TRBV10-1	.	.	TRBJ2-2	CASSAANTGELFF	TGCGCCAGCAGTGCAGCGAACACCGGGGAGCTGTTTTTT
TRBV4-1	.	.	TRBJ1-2	CASSPRTLNYGYTF	TGCGCCAGCAGCCCCCGGACACTTAACTATGGCTACACCTTC
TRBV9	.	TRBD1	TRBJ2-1	CASSVGTGHSYNEQFF	TGTGCCAGCAGCGTAGGGACAGGGCACTCCTACAATGAGCAGTTCTTC
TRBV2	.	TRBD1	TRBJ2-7	CASSRGDRAGLALYEQYF	TGTGCCAGCAGTAGGGGGGACAGGGCGGGACTCGCCCTCTACGAGCAGTACTTC
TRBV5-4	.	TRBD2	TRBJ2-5	CASGTSGGAFQETQYF	TGTGCCAGCGGTACTAGCGGGGGAGCATTCCAAGAGACCCAGTACTTC
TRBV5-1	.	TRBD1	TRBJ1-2	CASSLQGVPLEDGYTF	TGCGCCAGCAGCCTACAGGGGGTCCCCCTTGAGGATGGCTACACCTTC
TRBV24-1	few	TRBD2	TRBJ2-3	CATRGAGGTDTQYF	TGTGCCACCAGGGGAGCGGGGGGCACAGATACGCAGTATTTT
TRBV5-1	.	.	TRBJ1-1	CASSLTAGLNTEAFF	TGCGCCAGCAGCTTGACGGCAGGGTTGAACACTGAAGCTTTCTTT
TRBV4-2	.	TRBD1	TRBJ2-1	CASSQMVTGEWNEQFF	TGTGCCAGCAGCCAGATGGTGACAGGGGAGTGGAATGAGCAGTTCTTC
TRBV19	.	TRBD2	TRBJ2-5	CASAAGGYQETQYF	TGTGCCAGTGCGGCGGGGGGGTACCAAGAGACCCAGTACTTC
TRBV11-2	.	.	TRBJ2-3	CASSPSGDTQYF	TGTGCCAGCAGCCCATCCGGAGATACGCAGTATTTT
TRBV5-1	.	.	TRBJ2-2	CASSPHGQGTNTGELFF	TGCGCCAGCAGCCCCCATGGGCAGGGTACGAACACCGGGGAGCTGTTTTTT
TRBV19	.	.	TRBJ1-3	CASNQVRGNTIYF	TGTGCCAGTAACCAAGTACGGGGAAACACCATATATTTT
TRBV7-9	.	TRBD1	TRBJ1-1	CASSFYGQGHTEAFF	TGTGCCAGCAGCTTCTACGGACAGGGTCACACTGAAGCTTTCTTT
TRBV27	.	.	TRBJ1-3	CASSLSTPRRGNTIYF	TGTGCCAGCAGTTTATCCACCCCCCGTCGGGGAAACACCATATATTTT